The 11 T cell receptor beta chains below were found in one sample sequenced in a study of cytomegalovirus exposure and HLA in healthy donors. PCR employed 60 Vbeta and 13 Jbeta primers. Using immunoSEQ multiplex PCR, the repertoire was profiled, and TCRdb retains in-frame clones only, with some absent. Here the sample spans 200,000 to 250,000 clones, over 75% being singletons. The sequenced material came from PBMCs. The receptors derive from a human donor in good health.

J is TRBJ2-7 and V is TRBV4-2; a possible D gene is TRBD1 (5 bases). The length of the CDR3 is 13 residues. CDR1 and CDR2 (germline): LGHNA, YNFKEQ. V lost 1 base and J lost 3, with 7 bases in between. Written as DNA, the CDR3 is TGTGCCAGCAGCCAAGGGACACGCTACGAGCAGTACTTC. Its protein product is CASSQGTRYEQYF.

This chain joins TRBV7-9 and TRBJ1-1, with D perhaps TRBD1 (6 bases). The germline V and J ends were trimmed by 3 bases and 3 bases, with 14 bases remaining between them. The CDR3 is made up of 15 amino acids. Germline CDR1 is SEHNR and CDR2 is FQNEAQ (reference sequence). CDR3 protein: CASSLLHRADTEAFF. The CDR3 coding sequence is TGTGCCAGCAGCTTGCTCCACAGGGCCGACACTGAAGCTTTCTTT.

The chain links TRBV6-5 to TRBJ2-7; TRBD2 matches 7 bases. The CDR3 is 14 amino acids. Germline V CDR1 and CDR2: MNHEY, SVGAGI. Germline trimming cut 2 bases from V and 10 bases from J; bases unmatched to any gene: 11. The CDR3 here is CASSYKLAALVQYF. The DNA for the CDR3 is TGTGCCAGCAGTTACAAGCTAGCGGCCCTGGTTCAGTACTTC.

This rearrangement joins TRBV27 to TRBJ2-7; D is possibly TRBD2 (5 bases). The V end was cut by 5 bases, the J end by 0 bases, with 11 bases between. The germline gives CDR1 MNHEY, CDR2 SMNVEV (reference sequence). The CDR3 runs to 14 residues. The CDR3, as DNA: TGTGCCAGCAGTATAGCGAGAAGCTCCTACGAGCAGTACTTC. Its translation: CASSIARSSYEQYF.

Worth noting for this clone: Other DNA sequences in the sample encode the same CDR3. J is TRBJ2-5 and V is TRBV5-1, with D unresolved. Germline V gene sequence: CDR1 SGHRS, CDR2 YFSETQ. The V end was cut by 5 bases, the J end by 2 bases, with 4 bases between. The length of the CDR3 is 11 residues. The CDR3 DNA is TGCGCCAGCAGTTCGCAAGAGACCCAGTACTTC. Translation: CASSSQETQYF.

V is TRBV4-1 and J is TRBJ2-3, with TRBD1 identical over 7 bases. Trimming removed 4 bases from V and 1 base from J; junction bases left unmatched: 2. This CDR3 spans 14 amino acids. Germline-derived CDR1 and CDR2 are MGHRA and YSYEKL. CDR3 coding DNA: TGCGCCAGCAGCCTAGGACAGGGCACAGATACGCAGTATTTT. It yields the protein CASSLGQGTDTQYF.

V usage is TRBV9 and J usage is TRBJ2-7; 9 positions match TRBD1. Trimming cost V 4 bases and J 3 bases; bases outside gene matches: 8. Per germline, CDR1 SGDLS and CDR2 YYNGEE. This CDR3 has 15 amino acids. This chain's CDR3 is CASSPRGQGGYEQYF. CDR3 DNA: TGTGCCAGCAGCCCACGGGGACAGGGTGGCTACGAGCAGTACTTC. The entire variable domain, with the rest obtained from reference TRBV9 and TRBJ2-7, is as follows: DSGVTQTPKHLITATGQRVTLRCSPRSGDLSVYWYQQSLDQGLQFLIQYYNGEERAKGNILERFSAQQFPDLHSELNLSSLELGDSALYFCASSPRGQGGYEQYFGPGTRLTVT.

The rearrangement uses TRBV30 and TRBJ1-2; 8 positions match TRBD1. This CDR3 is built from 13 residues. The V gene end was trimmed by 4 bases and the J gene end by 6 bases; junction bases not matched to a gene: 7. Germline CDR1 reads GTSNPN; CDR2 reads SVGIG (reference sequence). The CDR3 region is CAWTGGEDHGYTF. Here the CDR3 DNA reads TGTGCCTGGACAGGGGGCGAGGATCATGGCTACACCTTC.

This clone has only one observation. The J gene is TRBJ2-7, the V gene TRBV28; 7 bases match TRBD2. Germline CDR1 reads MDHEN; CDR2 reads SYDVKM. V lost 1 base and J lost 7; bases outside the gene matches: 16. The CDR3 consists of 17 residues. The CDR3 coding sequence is TGTGCCAGCAGTTTATTTTCGGCGGGAGCCGGCGTAGGAGAGCAGTACTTC. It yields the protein CASSLFSAGAGVGEQYF.

The CDR3: CASRQGHGAYNEQFF. The CDR3 DNA follows: TGTGCCAGCAGGCAAGGACACGGAGCCTACAATGAGCAGTTCTTC. The J gene is TRBJ2-1, the V gene TRBV27; perhaps TRBD1 as D (5 bases). The CDR3 totals 15 residues. Germline V gives CDR1 MNHEY, CDR2 SMNVEV (reference sequence). The germline V and J ends were trimmed by 6 bases and 2 bases, with 14 bases remaining between them.

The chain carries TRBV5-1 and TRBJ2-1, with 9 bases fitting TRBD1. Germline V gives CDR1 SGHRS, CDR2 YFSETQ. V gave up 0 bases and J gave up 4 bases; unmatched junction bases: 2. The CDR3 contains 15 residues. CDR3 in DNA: TGCGCCAGCAGCTTGGACGGGACAGGGTACAATGAGCAGTTCTTC. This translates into CASSLDGTGYNEQFF.